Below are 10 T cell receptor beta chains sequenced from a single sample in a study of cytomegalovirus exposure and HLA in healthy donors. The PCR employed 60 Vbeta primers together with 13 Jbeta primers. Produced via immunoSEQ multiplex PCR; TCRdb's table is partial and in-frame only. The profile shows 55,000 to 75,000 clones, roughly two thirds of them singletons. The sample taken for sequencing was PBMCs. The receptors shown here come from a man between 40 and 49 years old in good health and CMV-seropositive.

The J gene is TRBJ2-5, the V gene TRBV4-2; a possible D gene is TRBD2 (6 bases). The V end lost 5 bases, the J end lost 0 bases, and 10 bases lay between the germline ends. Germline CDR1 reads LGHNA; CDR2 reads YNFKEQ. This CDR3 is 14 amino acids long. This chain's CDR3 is CASSWAGYQETQYF. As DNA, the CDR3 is TGTGCCAGCAGCTGGGCGGGGTACCAAGAGACCCAGTACTTC.

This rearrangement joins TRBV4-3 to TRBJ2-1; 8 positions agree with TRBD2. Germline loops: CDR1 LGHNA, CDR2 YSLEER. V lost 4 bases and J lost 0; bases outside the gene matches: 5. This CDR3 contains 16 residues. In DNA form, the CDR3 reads TGCGCCAGCAGCCTCCAGCGGGAGAGCTCCTACAATGAGCAGTTCTTC. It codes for CASSLQRESSYNEQFF.

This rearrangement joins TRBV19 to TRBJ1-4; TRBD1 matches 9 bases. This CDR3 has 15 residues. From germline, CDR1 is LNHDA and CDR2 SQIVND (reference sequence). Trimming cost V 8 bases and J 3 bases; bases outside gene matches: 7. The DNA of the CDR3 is TGTGCCAGTGGAGAACAGGGGGCGGCTAATGAAAAACTGTTTTTT. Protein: CASGEQGAANEKLFF.

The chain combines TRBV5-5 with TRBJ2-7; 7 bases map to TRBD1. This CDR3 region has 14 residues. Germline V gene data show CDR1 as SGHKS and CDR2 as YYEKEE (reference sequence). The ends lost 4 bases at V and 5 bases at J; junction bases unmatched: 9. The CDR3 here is CASSGWTGPDEQYF. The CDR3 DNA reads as TGTGCCAGCAGCGGTTGGACAGGCCCGGACGAGCAGTACTTC. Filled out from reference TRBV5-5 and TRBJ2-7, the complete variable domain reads DAGVTQSPTHLIKTRGQQVTLRCSPISGHKSVSWYQQVLGQGPQFIFQYYEKEERGRGNFPDRFSARQFPNYSSELNVNALLLGDSALYLCASSGWTGPDEQYFGPGTRLTVT.

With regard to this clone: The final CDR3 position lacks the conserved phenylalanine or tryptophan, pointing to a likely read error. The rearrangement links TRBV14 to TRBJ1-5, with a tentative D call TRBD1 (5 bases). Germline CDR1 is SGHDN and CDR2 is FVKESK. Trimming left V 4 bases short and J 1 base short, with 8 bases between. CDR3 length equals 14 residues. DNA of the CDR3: TGTGCCAGCAGCCGCGGGGGGAGCAATCAGCCCCAGCATCTT. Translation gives CASSRGGSNQPQHL.

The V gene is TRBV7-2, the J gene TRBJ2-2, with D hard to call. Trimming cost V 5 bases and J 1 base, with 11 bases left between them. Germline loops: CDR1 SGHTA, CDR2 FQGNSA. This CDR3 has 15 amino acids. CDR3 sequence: CASSPAVENTGELFF. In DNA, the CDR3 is TGTGCCAGCAGCCCCGCGGTAGAGAACACCGGGGAGCTGTTTTTT.

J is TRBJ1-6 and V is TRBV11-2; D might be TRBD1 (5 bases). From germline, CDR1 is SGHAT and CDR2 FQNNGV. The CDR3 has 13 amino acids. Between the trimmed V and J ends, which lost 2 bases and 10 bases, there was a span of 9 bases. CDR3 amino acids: CASSLPGISPLHF. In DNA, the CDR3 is TGTGCCAGCAGCTTACCAGGGATCTCACCCCTCCACTTT.

The CDR3 sequence is CASSLVFRTGSNTGELFF. The CDR3 DNA reads TGTGCCAGCAGCTTAGTATTCAGGACAGGGTCGAACACCGGGGAGCTGTTTTTT. This chain connects TRBV7-9 to TRBJ2-2; 8 nucleotides match TRBD1. This CDR3 contains 18 residues. V lost 1 base, J lost 0 bases, and 7 bases stayed unmatched. Germline V lookup: CDR1 SEHNR, CDR2 FQNEAQ (reference sequence).

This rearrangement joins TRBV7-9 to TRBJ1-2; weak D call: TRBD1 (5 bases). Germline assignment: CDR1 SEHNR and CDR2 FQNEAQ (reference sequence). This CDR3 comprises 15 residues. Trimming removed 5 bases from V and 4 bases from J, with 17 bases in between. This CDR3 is CASSPGGAGLYGYTF. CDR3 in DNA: TGTGCCAGCAGCCCGGGCGGCGCGGGGCTCTATGGCTACACCTTC.

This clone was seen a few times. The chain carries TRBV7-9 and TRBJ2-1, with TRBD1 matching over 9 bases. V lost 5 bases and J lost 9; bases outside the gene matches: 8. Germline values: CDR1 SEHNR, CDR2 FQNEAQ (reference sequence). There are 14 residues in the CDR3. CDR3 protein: CASSLDRGFGEQFF. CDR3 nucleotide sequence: TGTGCCAGCAGCCTGGACAGGGGATTCGGTGAGCAGTTCTTC.